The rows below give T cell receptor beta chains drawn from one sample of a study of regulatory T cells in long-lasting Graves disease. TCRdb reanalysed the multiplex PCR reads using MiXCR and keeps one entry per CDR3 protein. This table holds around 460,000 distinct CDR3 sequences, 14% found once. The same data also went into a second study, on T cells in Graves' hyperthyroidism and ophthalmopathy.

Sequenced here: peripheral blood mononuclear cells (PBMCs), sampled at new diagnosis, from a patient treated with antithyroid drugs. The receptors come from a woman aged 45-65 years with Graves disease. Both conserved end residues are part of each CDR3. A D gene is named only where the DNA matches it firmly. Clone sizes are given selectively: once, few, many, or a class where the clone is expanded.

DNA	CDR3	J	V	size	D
TGCAGTGCTAGAGATTGGGGGTACTCCTCTGGAAACACCATATATTTT	CSARDWGYSSGNTIYF	TRBJ1-3	TRBV20-1	few	-
TGCGCCAGCAGCACATTCACTAGCCCCGGGGAGCTGTTTTTT	CASSTFTSPGELFF	TRBJ2-2	TRBV5-1	few	-
TGTGCCAGCAGCCCGCCCGGGACAGAGAATCAGCCCCAGCATTTT	CASSPPGTENQPQHF	TRBJ1-5	TRBV12-3/TRBV12-4	many	TRBD1
TGTGCCAGCTTTCCGACCGGGGGGGACACCGGGGAGCTGTTTTTT	CASFPTGGDTGELFF	TRBJ2-2	TRBV6-1	many	TRBD2
TGTGCCAGCAGCTACAGACTAGCGGGAGGGTATACCTACGAGCAGTACTTC	CASSYRLAGGYTYEQYF	TRBJ2-7	TRBV5-6	-	TRBD2
TGCAGCGTTGAAGTTCCAGGGACAGATACGCAGTATTTT	CSVEVPGTDTQYF	TRBJ2-3	TRBV29-1	many	-
TGTGCCAGTAGTATAGGCTGGGGGAACACTGAAGCTTTCTTT	CASSIGWGNTEAFF	TRBJ1-1	TRBV19	-	-
TGTGCCAGCAGCCGAAGGACTAGCGGGAGGGGGAGCTCCTACAATGAGCAGTTCTTC	CASSRRTSGRGSSYNEQFF	TRBJ2-1	TRBV12-3/TRBV12-4	many	TRBD2
TGTGCCAGCAAGGGACAGAGTAACTATGGCTACACCTTC	CASKGQSNYGYTF	TRBJ1-2	TRBV2	many	TRBD1
TGTGCCACACAGACCGACAGGATTAATCAGCCCCAGCATTTT	CATQTDRINQPQHF	TRBJ1-5	TRBV15	-	-
TGTGCCAGCAGTGAAGCGGGAGGGCCGGCAGATACGCAGTATTTT	CASSEAGGPADTQYF	TRBJ2-3	TRBV12-3/TRBV12-4	many	TRBD2
TGCGCCAGCAGCCATGCCGGGACAGGGTCTGGAAACACCATATATTTT	CASSHAGTGSGNTIYF	TRBJ1-3	TRBV7-3	-	TRBD1
TGTGCCAGCAGCTTCTGGCGTACAACTGAAGCTTTCTTT	CASSFWRTTEAFF	TRBJ1-1	TRBV13	many	-
TGTGCCAGCAGCTTAGCAGGGGATATCACAGATACGCAGTATTTT	CASSLAGDITDTQYF	TRBJ2-3	TRBV7-9	-	-
TGTGCCAGCAGCGAAACTCCGAACTTGGAATTTGAGCAGTTCTTC	CASSETPNLEFEQFF	TRBJ2-1	TRBV9	-	-
TGTGCCAGCAGACAGGGACCGTTGGGGTTGACTGAAGCTTTCTTT	CASRQGPLGLTEAFF	TRBJ1-1	TRBV5-5	few	-
TGCAGTGCTAGTCCCGGGAACACTGAAGCTTTCTTT	CSASPGNTEAFF	TRBJ1-1	TRBV20-1	once	-
TGTGCCATCAGCGAGGGGGGGGCACATGGCTACACCTTC	CAISEGGAHGYTF	TRBJ1-2	TRBV10-3	-	-
TGTGCCAGCAGTTTCTTCGGGCGGACTCCCCGCTACGAGCAGTACTTC	CASSFFGRTPRYEQYF	TRBJ2-7	TRBV28	few	-
TGTGCCATACACGGGACTAGCGGGAAAGGGGAGCAGTACTTC	CAIHGTSGKGEQYF	TRBJ2-7	TRBV10-3	many	TRBD2
TGTGCCAGCAGCCAAGATCCAGGGACAGGGGCTCTCCAGCAGTACTTC	CASSQDPGTGALQQYF	TRBJ2-7	TRBV4-2	few	TRBD1
TGTGCCAGCAGTGAGGGACAGGGTACCTACGAGCAGTACTTC	CASSEGQGTYEQYF	TRBJ2-7	TRBV2	many	TRBD1
TGCAGTGCTAGACGTTGGACAGGCACAGATACGCAGTATTTT	CSARRWTGTDTQYF	TRBJ2-3	TRBV20-1	-	-
TGTGCCAGCAGCCCTTGGACTAGCGGGGCCTACAATGAGCAGTTCTTC	CASSPWTSGAYNEQFF	TRBJ2-1	TRBV7-8	many	TRBD2
TGCGCCAGCAGCCCCGTGGCAGGGTCCTACGAGCAGTACTTC	CASSPVAGSYEQYF	TRBJ2-7	TRBV4-1	few	-
TGTGCCAGCAGCTTGTTAGGACTGAACACCGGGGAGCTGTTTTTT	CASSLLGLNTGELFF	TRBJ2-2	TRBV5-8	-	-
TGTGCCAGCAGTCGCCCGGACAGCATTACTAGCACAGATACGCAGTATTTT	CASSRPDSITSTDTQYF	TRBJ2-3	TRBV10-3	few	-
TGTGCCAGTAGTACCACCCTAGGCCGGGAGTTATACAATGAGCAGTTCTTC	CASSTTLGRELYNEQFF	TRBJ2-1	TRBV19	-	-
TGCAGTGCTAGGCCCGCGGGAGTTCCTACCCTGGGAGATACGCAGTATTTT	CSARPAGVPTLGDTQYF	TRBJ2-3	TRBV20-1	-	TRBD2
TGTGCCAGCAGCTTCCATTATTTAGGCACAGATACGCAGTATTTT	CASSFHYLGTDTQYF	TRBJ2-3	TRBV11-2	few	-
TGCGCCAGCAGCCGCGAAGGACTAGCGGGAGGTGGGACCGGGGAGCTGTTTTTT	CASSREGLAGGGTGELFF	TRBJ2-2	TRBV5-1	few	TRBD2
TGTGCCAGCAGCTCAGCGGGCCTGAACACTGAAGCTTTCTTT	CASSSAGLNTEAFF	TRBJ1-1	TRBV7-8	many	-
TGTGCCTGGAGTGAGGCTAGCGGGAACACCGGGGAGCTGTTTTTT	CAWSEASGNTGELFF	TRBJ2-2	TRBV30	few	TRBD2
TGTGCCAGCAGCTTAGTGTCAGTAAGCAATCAGCCCCAGCATTTT	CASSLVSVSNQPQHF	TRBJ1-5	TRBV7-2	many	-
TGTGCCACCAGCAGAGATAGTGGCTCGGACATTCAGTACTTC	CATSRDSGSDIQYF	TRBJ2-4	TRBV15	few	-
TGCGCCAGCAGCCCGGGACAGGGGGCTCGTCGCAATCAGCCCCAGCATTTT	CASSPGQGARRNQPQHF	TRBJ1-5	TRBV6-8	-	TRBD1
TGTGCCAGCAGCCCCGAGCTCGACAGGTTGAAACTGTTTTTT	CASSPELDRLKLFF	TRBJ1-4	TRBV11-2	many	-
TGTGCCACCGCCCCCGGCGGGCCATCCTACAATGAGCAGTTCTTC	CATAPGGPSYNEQFF	TRBJ2-1	TRBV28	few	-
TGCGCCAGCAGCTCGGACAGTGTTGGAAACACCATATATTTT	CASSSDSVGNTIYF	TRBJ1-3	TRBV5-1	-	-
TGTGCCAGCAGCAAAAAAGGGGTCCAGGCTTCTGAAAAACTGTTTTTT	CASSKKGVQASEKLFF	TRBJ1-4	TRBV5-6	-	-
TGTGCCAGTGGGACGGGACTAGCGTTTCTGAGCTCCTACGAGCAGTACTTC	CASGTGLAFLSSYEQYF	TRBJ2-7	TRBV19	-	TRBD2
TGTGCCAGCAGGCTCGGGGACGAGCAGTACTTC	CASRLGDEQYF	TRBJ2-7	TRBV12-3/TRBV12-4	few	-
TGCGCCAGTTCTAGCGGGAGAGACTACAATGAGCAGTTCTTC	CASSSGRDYNEQFF	TRBJ2-1	TRBV5-1	many	TRBD2
TGTGCCGGCAGCCATCAGCCGCATGGGACAGGGGGCTTTAATGAGCAGTTCTTC	CAGSHQPHGTGGFNEQFF	TRBJ2-1	TRBV5-5	-	TRBD1
TGTGCCACCGTGAGAGCGGGAGGGTCCTACGAGCAGTACTTC	CATVRAGGSYEQYF	TRBJ2-7	TRBV28	-	TRBD2
TGTGCCAGCAGCTTATCAGGCCTCGGGGCCTACGAGCAGTACTTC	CASSLSGLGAYEQYF	TRBJ2-7	TRBV7-2	many	-
TGTGCCAGCAGTGAATGGCTAGCGGGAGTTGAAGAGACCCAGTACTTC	CASSEWLAGVEETQYF	TRBJ2-5	TRBV6-1	many	TRBD2
TGCAGTGCCAGACAGGCTTCGAACGGGCCCCAGCATTTT	CSARQASNGPQHF	TRBJ1-5	TRBV20-1	many	-
TGTGCCAGCTCACCAGGAATTTTAGGGATCACTGAAGCTTTCTTT	CASSPGILGITEAFF	TRBJ1-1	TRBV18	few	-
TGTGCCAGCAGCCAAGAAGGCGGGCAAAGCGGCCAATCGTACCAAGAGACCCAGTACTTC	CASSQEGGQSGQSYQETQYF	TRBJ2-5	TRBV3-1	-	-
TGTGCCACCTGGAGGGGGGTAGCGGGAACTCAGAACTACAATGAGCAGTTCTTC	CATWRGVAGTQNYNEQFF	TRBJ2-1	TRBV10-3	few	TRBD2
TGCGCCAGCAGAAGGGACATCCAAGAGACCCAGTACTTC	CASRRDIQETQYF	TRBJ2-5	TRBV5-1	few	-
TGTGCCAGCGGAAGACAGACCCAGTACAATGAGCAGTTCTTC	CASGRQTQYNEQFF	TRBJ2-1	TRBV9	-	-
TGTGCCAGCAGCTCGCCTGGGAACAATGAGCAGTTCTTC	CASSSPGNNEQFF	TRBJ2-1	TRBV7-3	-	-
TGTGCCAGCAGCTTGAGCGGGAGGGCCCAAAGCTCCTACAATGAGCAGTTCTTC	CASSLSGRAQSSYNEQFF	TRBJ2-1	TRBV9	-	TRBD2
TGTGCCAGCAGCGACGGACTAGCGGGAGTGCCCGGGGAGCTGTTTTTT	CASSDGLAGVPGELFF	TRBJ2-2	TRBV28	few	TRBD2
TGCGCCAGCAGCTTGGCCGCGGGAGAACGAACCGGGGAGCTGTTTTTT	CASSLAAGERTGELFF	TRBJ2-2	TRBV5-1	few	TRBD2
TGTGCCAGCATGGTTCCAGGAGGTTACGAGCAGTACTTC	CASMVPGGYEQYF	TRBJ2-7	TRBV28	-	-
TGTGCCAGCAGTTCGGCTGAGGGACAGGAGACCCAGTACTTC	CASSSAEGQETQYF	TRBJ2-5	TRBV28	many	TRBD1
TGTGCCAGTACTCCCGGGAAGCCGGCCTACGAGCAGTACTTC	CASTPGKPAYEQYF	TRBJ2-7	TRBV28	many	-